The clone carrying this TCR beta chain has only a few counts. The antigen is unknown. The sample belongs to a study of cytomegalovirus exposure and HLA in healthy donors. Study background: Out of a few hundred genotyped donors, roughly 83% belonged to the Caucasian-associated ancestry cluster. Study-wide results and limits: Listed as cytomegalovirus-associated were 150 or so TCR beta chains. A later analysis found TCR association rates differed by HLA locus, highest for DRB1 and lowest for HLA-C. Many donors shared some public TCRs, even though most TCR sequences were rare.

PCR used 60 Vbeta primers and 13 Jbeta primers. TCRdb's table, derived via immunoSEQ multiplex PCR, lists solely in-frame clones and lacks some. The sample holds about 120,000 clones, 80% to 85% seen once. The trim removed 6 bases at V and 0 bases at J, leaving 3 bases unmatched. Germline CDR1 MDHEN, CDR2 SYDVKM. The CDR3 runs 14 residues. Sequencing was carried out using PBMCs. The receptor was derived from a woman aged 35 to 49 in good health and CMV-seronegative. This sequence joins TRBV28 and TRBJ2-7; 9 nucleotides match TRBD2. CDR3 protein: CASRSSGSSYEQYF. The CDR3, as DNA: TGTGCCAGCAGAAGTAGCGGGAGCTCCTACGAGCAGTACTTC.